This TCR beta chain was found in a study of radiotherapy plus CTLA-4 blockade in lung cancer. Study-level points and caveats: It was early blood T cell clone dynamics, with interferon-beta, that reportedly best predicted response.

Comments on this clone: Antigen specificity is unknown.

Clones were read by immunoSEQ multiplex PCR, and TCRdb kept only the in-frame ones, dropping some. The top ten clones hold approximately 0.77% of a sample with some 73,000 clones, 84% of them seen once. V lost 3 bases to trimming and J lost 0 bases; unmatched junction nucleotides: 10. Germline CDR1 reads SGDLS; CDR2 reads YYNGEE. The CDR3 consists of 19 residues. This TCR was sampled from a human donor with non-small cell lung cancer who had stable disease on radiotherapy plus ipilimumab. Specimen: peripheral blood, collected from a patient treated with radiotherapy plus ipilimumab. V and J are TRBV9 and TRBJ2-3; TRBD2 aligns across 13 bases. CDR3 DNA: TGTGCCAGCAGCGCCCGACTAGCGGGGGGCGGGGCTAGCACAGATACGCAGTATTTT. Its translation is CASSARLAGGGASTDTQYF.